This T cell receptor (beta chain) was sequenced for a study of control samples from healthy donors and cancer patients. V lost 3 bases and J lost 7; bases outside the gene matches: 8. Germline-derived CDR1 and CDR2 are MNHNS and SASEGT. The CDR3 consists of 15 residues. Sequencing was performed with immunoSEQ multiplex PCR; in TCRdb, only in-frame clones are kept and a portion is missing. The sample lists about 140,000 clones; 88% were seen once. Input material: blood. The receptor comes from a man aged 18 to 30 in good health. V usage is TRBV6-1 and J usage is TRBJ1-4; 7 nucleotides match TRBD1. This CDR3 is CASSDSAGGIEKLFF. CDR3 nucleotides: TGTGCCAGCAGTGATTCGGCAGGGGGTATTGAAAAACTGTTTTTT.